This entry concerns a single T cell receptor beta chain. This sample was taken from a study of OX40 agonist ivuxolimab in advanced cancers. This table comes from immunoSEQ multiplex PCR, and its TCRdb copy is limited to in-frame clones, with some not included. The sample lists fewer than 100,000 clones; roughly 88% were seen once. Germline V CDR1 and CDR2: MNHNS, SASEGT. The CDR3 loop spans 14 amino acids. Trimming at V came to 6 bases and at J to 5 bases, leaving 7 bases not matched to a gene. Sequences were derived from CD4+ or CD8+ T cells sorted from blood, sampled in a trial of the OX40 agonist ivuxolimab. This rearrangement joins TRBV6-1 to TRBJ2-7; 10 bases are shared with TRBD2. The clonotype comes from an adult with an advanced solid tumor such as melanoma, head and neck, liver or kidney cancer. CDR3 region: CASSLSGTSDEQYF. CDR3 nucleotide sequence: TGTGCCAGCAGCCTATCGGGGACTAGCGACGAGCAGTACTTC.